The 8 T cell receptor beta chains reported below all come from one sample, sequenced in a study of CD8 T cells in ankylosing spondylitis. Using its own MiXCR run on the 5' RACE reads, TCRdb lists one record per CDR3 protein. The data contain about 100,000 distinct CDR3 sequences, approximately 25% of them seen just once; the ten biggest clones take up more than 9%. The sequencing sample was made of synovial fluid, either unsorted or a sorted T cell fraction (not recorded which). All receptors derive from a male donor with ankylosing spondylitis.

The chain uses TRBV5-1 and TRBJ2-2; possibly TRBD1 for D (6 bases). The germline V gene has CDR1 SGHRS and CDR2 YFSETQ. The CDR3 consists of 14 residues. Trimming pared 4 bases from V and 6 bases from J, leaving 13 bases between. This CDR3 reads CASSLQGVPGELFF. The CDR3 DNA sequence: TGCGCCAGCAGCCTACAGGGAGTCCCCGGGGAGCTGTTTTTT.

This clonotype was recorded only once. The V and J genes are TRBV30 and TRBJ1-4; D is possibly TRBD1 (6 bases). CDR1 and CDR2 from the germline V gene are GTSNPN and SVGIG (reference sequence). The CDR3 covers 14 residues. Between the trimmed V and J ends, which lost 0 bases and 12 bases, there was a span of 17 bases. CDR3 in amino acids: CAWSVQAGAGELFF. In DNA, the CDR3 is TGTGCCTGGAGTGTACAGGCAGGGGCAGGGGAACTGTTTTTT. The full variable domain, in which reference TRBV30 and TRBJ1-4 provide the parts outside the CDR3, is SQTIHQWPATLVQPVGSPLSLECTVEGTSNPNLYWYRQAAGRGLQLLFYSVGIGQISSEVPQNLSASRPQDRQFILSSKKLLLSDSGFYLCAWSVQAGAGELFFGSGTQLSVL.

This rearrangement joins TRBV18 to TRBJ1-1; 8 nucleotides line up with TRBD1. This CDR3 is built from 15 residues. Looked up from germline, CDR1 is KGHSH and CDR2 is LQKENI. Trimming removed 4 bases from V and 1 base from J; junction bases left unmatched: 5. In nucleotides, the CDR3 is TGTGCCAGCTCACTCCCGGACAGGGCGAACACTGAAGCTTTCTTT. Translation gives CASSLPDRANTEAFF. The whole variable domain, remainder taken from reference TRBV18 and TRBJ1-1, is NAGVMQNPRHLVRRRGQEARLRCSPMKGHSHVYWYRQLPEEGLKFMVYLQKENIIDESGMPKERFSAEFPKEGPSILRIQQVVRGDSAAYFCASSLPDRANTEAFFGQGTRLTVV.

This clonotype was seen repeatedly, ten times or more. The gene calls are TRBV2 and TRBJ2-5; D is uncertain. CDR1 is SNHLY and CDR2 is FYNNEI in the germline V gene. V was trimmed by 3 bases and J by 9 bases, leaving 8 bases between them. CDR3 length equals 11 residues. This CDR3 is CASSEAPPQYF. CDR3 DNA: TGTGCCAGCAGTGAGGCACCTCCCCAGTACTTC. Full variable domain (remainder filled in from reference TRBV2 and TRBJ2-5): EPEVTQTPSHQVTQMGQEVILRCVPISNHLYFYWYRQILGQKVEFLVSFYNNEISEKSEIFDDQFSVERPDGSNFTLKIRSTKLEDSAMYFCASSEAPPQYFGPGTRLLVL.

The gene calls are TRBV20-1 and TRBJ2-1; TRBD2 aligns across 7 bases. This CDR3 spans 14 amino acids. The V segment lost 3 bases and the J segment 10 bases; nucleotides outside the gene matches: 12. Germline CDR1 DFQATT, CDR2 SNEGSKA (reference sequence). In DNA form, the CDR3 reads TGCAGTGCTAGGGTCGTGGGAGGGCCTGAGGAGCAGTTCTTC. Its translation is CSARVVGGPEEQFF.

The chain combines TRBV5-1 with TRBJ2-2; tentative D call: TRBD2 (6 bases). Trimming cost V 4 bases and J 6 bases, with 10 bases left between them. CDR3 length: 13 residues. CDR1 SGHRS and CDR2 YFSETQ come from the germline V gene. The CDR3 DNA is TGCGCCAGCAGCCCGGCGGGGTCCGGGGAGCTGTTTTTT. Residues: CASSPAGSGELFF.

The J gene is TRBJ2-5, the V gene TRBV18, with D perhaps TRBD2 (5 bases). CDR1 and CDR2 from the germline V gene are KGHSH and LQKENI. The CDR3 loop spans 15 amino acids. The V end lost 0 bases, the J end lost 1 base, and 9 bases lay between the germline ends. The CDR3 protein is CASSPPTGFQETQYF. The CDR3 nucleotides read TGTGCCAGCTCACCACCCACGGGGTTCCAAGAGACCCAGTACTTC.

This clonotype was observed a handful of times. This chain uses TRBV6-1 with TRBJ2-1; possible D gene TRBD2, 5 bases. This CDR3 region has 15 residues. CDR1 MNHNS and CDR2 SASEGT come from the germline V gene. Trimming took off 1 base at V and 0 bases at J, with 7 bases between the two ends. CDR3: CASSEESGSYNEQFF. CDR3 DNA sequence: TGTGCCAGCAGTGAAGAAAGCGGCTCCTACAATGAGCAGTTCTTC.